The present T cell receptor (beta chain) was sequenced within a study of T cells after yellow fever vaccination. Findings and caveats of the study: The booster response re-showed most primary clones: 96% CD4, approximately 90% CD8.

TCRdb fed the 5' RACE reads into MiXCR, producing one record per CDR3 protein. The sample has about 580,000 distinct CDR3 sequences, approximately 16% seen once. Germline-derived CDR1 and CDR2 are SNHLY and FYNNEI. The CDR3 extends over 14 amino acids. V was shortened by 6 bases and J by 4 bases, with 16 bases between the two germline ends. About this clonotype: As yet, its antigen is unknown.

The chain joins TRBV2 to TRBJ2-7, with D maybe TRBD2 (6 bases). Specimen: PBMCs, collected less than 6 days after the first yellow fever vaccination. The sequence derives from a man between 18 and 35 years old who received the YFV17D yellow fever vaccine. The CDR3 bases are TGTGCCAGCAGGCCCCCCGGGGGTTATTACGAGCAGTACGTC. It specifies CASRPPGGYYEQYV.